The clone carrying this TCR beta chain was counted a single time. This entry is derived from a study of blood T cell repertoires in COVID-19. Study details: COVID-19 samples, acute and convalescent, were from the United States, Italy and Spain. PBMCs, B-cell-depleted T cells, or T cells were the source of the cDNA or gDNA that made up the material.

Source study methods: The assay estimated nucleated cells by amplifying reference gene primers. The data were produced by immunoSEQ multiplex PCR, yet TCRdb's version contains in-frame clones alone and is incomplete. That table supplies the V and J calls and clone size; D and trimming were determined from the DNA. The sample consists of approximately 120,000 clones, 79% of them appearing once. Trimming removed 7 bases from V and 4 bases from J, with 10 bases in between. CDR1 and CDR2 from the germline V gene are MNHEY and SVGAGI. The CDR3 has 13 amino acids. This clonotype was obtained from a man aged 40-50 years with active or convalescent COVID-19. The sample comprised peripheral blood. This rearrangement joins TRBV6-5 to TRBJ2-2; weak D call: TRBD1 (6 bases). The CDR3 DNA is TGTGCCAGCAAGGGGGTGAGCACCGGGGAGCTGTTTTTT. This translates into CASKGVSTGELFF.